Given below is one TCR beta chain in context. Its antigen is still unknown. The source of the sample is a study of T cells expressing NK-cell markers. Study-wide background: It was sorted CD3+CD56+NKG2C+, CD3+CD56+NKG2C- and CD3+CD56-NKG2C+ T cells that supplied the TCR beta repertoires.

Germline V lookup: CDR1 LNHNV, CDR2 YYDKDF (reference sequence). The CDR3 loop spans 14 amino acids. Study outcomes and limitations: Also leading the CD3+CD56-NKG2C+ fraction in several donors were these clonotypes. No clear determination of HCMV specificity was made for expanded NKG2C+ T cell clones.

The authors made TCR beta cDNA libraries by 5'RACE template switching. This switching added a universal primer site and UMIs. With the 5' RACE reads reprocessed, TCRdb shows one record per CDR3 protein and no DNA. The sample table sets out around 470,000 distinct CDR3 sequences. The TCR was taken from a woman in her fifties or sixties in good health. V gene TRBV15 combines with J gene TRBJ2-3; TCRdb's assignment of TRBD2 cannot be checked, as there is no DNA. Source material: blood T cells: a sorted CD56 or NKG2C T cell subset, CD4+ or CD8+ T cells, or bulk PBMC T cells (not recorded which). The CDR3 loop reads CALGNSGRGDTQYF.